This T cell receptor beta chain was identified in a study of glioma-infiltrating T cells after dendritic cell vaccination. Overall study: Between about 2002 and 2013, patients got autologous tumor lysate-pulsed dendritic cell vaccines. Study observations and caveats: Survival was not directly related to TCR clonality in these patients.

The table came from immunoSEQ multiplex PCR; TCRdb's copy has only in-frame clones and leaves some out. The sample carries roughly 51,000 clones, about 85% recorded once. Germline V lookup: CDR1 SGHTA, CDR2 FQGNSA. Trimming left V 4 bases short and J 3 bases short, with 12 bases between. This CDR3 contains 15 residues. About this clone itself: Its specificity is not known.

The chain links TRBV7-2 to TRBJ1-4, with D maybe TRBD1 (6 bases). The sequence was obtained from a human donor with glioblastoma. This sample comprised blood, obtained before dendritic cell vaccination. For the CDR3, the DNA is TGTGCCAGCAGCTCACACAGGGTCGCTAATGAAAAACTGTTTTTT. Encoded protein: CASSSHRVANEKLFF.